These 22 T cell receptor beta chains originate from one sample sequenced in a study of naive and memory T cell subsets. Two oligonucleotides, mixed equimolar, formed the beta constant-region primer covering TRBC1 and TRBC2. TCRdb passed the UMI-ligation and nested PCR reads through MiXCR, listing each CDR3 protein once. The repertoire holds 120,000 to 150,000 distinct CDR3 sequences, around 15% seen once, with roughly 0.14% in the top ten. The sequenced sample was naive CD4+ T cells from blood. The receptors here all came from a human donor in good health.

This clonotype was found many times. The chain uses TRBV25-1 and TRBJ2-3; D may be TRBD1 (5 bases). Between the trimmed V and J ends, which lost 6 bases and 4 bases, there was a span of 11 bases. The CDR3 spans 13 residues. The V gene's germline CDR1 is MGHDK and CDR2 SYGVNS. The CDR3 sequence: CASSLPGSDTQYF. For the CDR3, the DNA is TGTGCCAGCAGCCTACCAGGGTCAGATACGCAGTATTTT.

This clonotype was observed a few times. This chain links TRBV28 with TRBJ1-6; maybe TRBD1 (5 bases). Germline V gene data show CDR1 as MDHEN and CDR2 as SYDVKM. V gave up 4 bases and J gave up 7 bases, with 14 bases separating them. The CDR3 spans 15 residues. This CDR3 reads CASSSRTRTNSPLHF. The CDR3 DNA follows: TGTGCCAGCAGTTCAAGGACAAGGACCAATTCACCCCTCCACTTT.

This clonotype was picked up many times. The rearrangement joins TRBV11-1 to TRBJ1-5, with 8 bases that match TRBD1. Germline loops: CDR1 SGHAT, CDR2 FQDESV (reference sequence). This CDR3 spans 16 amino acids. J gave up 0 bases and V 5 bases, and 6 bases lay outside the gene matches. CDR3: CASSPGQGNSNQPQHF. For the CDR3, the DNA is TGTGCCAGCAGCCCCGGACAGGGAAATAGCAATCAGCCCCAGCATTTT.

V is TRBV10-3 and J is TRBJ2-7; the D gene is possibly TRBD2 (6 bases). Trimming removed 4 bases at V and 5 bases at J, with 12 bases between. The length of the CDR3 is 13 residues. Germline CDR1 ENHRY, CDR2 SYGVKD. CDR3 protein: CAISVEGYHEQYF. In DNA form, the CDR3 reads TGTGCCATCAGTGTGGAGGGGTACCACGAGCAGTACTTC.

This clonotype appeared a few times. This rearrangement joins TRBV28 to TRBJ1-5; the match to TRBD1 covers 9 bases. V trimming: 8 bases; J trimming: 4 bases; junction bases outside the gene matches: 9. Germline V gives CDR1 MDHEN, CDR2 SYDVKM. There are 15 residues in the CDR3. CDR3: CASGLWDRANQPQHF. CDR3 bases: TGTGCCAGCGGGCTTTGGGACAGGGCAAATCAGCCCCAGCATTTT.

The CDR3 region is CASSLSRDRGNGEQFF. Here the CDR3 DNA reads TGTGCCAGCAGCTTAAGTCGGGACAGGGGTAATGGTGAGCAGTTCTTC. The chain couples TRBV7-3 to TRBJ2-1; 10 bases line up with TRBD1. Trimming took 1 base from V and 9 from J; bases not matched to a gene: 9. The germline V gene encodes CDR1 SGHTA and CDR2 FQGTGA. This CDR3 is 16 amino acids long.

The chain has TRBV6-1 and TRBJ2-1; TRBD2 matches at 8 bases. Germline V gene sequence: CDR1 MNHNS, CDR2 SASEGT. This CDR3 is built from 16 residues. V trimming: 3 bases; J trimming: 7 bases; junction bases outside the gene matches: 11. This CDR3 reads CASSEGASGRGNEQFF. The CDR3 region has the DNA TGTGCCAGCAGTGAGGGTGCCAGCGGGAGAGGTAATGAGCAGTTCTTC.

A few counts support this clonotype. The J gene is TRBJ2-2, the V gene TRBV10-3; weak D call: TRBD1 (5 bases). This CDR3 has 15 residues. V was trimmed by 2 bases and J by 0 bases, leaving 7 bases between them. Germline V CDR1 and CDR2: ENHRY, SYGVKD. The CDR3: CAISEQGPNTGELFF. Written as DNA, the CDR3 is TGTGCCATCAGTGAGCAGGGCCCGAACACCGGGGAGCTGTTTTTT.

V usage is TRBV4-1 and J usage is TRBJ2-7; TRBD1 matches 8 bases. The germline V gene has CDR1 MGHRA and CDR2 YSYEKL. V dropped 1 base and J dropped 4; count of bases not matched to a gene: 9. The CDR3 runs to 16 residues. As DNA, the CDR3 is TGCGCCAGCAGCCAAGTAGGCCGGACAGGGAAGTACGAGCAGTACTTC. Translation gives CASSQVGRTGKYEQYF.

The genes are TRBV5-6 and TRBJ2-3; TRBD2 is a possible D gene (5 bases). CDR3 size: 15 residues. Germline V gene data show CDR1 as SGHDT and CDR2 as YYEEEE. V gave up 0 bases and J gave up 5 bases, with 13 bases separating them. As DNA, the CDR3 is TGTGCCAGCAGCTTGGATACGGGGATTGGAGATACGCAGTATTTT. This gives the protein CASSLDTGIGDTQYF.

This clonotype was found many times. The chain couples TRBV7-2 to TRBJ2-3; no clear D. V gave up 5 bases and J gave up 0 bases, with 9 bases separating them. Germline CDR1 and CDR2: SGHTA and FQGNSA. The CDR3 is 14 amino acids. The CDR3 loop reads CASSVDGSTDTQYF. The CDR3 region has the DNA TGTGCCAGCAGCGTGGACGGAAGCACAGATACGCAGTATTTT.

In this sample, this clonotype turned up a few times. The CDR3 DNA sequence: TGTGCCAGCAGCGGGGGGACTAGCGGGATTTCAGATACGCAGTATTTT. This translates into CASSGGTSGISDTQYF. This rearrangement joins TRBV5-4 to TRBJ2-3; 13 bases are a match to TRBD2. The trim removed 4 bases at V and 4 bases at J, leaving 6 bases unmatched. The CDR3 totals 16 residues. The germline V gene has CDR1 SGHNT and CDR2 YYREEE (reference sequence).

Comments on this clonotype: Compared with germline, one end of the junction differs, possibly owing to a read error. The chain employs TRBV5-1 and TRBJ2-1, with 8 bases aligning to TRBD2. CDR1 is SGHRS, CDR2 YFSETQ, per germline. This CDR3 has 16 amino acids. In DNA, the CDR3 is TGCACCAGCAGCCCTAGGAGCGGGGGTTCCTACAATGAGCAGTTCTTC. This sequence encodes CTSSPRSGGSYNEQFF.

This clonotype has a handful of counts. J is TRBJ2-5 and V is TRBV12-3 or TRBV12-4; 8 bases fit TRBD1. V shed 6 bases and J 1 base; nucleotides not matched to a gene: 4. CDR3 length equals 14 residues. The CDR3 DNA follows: TGTGCCAGCAGGCAAACAGGGGGCCAAGAGACCCAGTACTTC. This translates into CASRQTGGQETQYF.

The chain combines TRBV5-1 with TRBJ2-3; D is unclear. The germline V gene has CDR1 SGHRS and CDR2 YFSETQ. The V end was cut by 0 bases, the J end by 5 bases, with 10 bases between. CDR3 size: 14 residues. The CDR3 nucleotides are TGCGCCAGCAGCTTGGTGTTCAGAGGAGATACGCAGTATTTT. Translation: CASSLVFRGDTQYF.

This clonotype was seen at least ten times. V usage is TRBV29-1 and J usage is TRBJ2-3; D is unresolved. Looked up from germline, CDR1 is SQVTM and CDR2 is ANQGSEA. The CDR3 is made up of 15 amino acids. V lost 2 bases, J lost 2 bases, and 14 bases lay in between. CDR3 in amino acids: CSVETIAAYTDTQYF. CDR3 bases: TGCAGCGTTGAAACAATTGCGGCCTACACAGATACGCAGTATTTT.

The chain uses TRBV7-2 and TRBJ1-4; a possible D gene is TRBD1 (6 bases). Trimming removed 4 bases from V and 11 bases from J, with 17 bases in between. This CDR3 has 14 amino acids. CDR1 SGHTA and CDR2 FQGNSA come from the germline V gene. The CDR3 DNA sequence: TGTGCCAGCAGCTCTAACGGGGGGGCGCGGAAACTGTTTTTT. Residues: CASSSNGGARKLFF.

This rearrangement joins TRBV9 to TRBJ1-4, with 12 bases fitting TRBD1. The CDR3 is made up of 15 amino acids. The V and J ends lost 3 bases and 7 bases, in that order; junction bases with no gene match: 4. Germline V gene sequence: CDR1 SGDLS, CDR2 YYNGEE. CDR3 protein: CASSGGTGGSEKLFF. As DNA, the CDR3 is TGTGCCAGCAGCGGAGGGACAGGGGGCAGTGAAAAACTGTTTTTT. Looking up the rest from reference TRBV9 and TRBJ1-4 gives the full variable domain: DSGVTQTPKHLITATGQRVTLRCSPRSGDLSVYWYQQSLDQGLQFLIQYYNGEERAKGNILERFSAQQFPDLHSELNLSSLELGDSALYFCASSGGTGGSEKLFFGSGTQLSVL.

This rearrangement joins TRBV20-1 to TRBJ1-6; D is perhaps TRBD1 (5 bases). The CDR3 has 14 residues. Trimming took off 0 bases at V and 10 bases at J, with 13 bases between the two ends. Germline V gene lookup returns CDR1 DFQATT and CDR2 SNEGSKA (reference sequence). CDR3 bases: TGCAGTGCTAGAGACGGGGCGGGTAGATCACCCCTCCACTTT. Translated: CSARDGAGRSPLHF.

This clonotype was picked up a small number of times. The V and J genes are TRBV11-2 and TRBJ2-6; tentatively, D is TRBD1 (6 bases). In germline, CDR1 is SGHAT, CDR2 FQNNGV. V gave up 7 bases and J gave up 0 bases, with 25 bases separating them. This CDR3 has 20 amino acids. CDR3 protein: CASTPRSQGLVPSGANVLTF. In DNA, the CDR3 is TGTGCCAGCACCCCCCGGTCACAGGGATTGGTCCCCTCTGGGGCCAACGTCCTGACTTTC.

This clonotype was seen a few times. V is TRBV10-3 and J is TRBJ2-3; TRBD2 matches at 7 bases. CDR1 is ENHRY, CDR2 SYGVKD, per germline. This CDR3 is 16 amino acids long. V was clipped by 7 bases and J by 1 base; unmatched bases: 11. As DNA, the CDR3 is TGTGCCATCAAGCGGGGTGCCGCTCTTGGCACAGATACGCAGTATTTT. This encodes CAIKRGAALGTDTQYF.

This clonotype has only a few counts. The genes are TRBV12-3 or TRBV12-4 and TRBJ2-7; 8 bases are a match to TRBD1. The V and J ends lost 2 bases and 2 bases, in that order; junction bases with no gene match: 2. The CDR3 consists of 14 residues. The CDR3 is CASSLSDRAYEQYF. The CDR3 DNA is TGTGCCAGCAGTTTATCGGACAGGGCCTACGAGCAGTACTTC.